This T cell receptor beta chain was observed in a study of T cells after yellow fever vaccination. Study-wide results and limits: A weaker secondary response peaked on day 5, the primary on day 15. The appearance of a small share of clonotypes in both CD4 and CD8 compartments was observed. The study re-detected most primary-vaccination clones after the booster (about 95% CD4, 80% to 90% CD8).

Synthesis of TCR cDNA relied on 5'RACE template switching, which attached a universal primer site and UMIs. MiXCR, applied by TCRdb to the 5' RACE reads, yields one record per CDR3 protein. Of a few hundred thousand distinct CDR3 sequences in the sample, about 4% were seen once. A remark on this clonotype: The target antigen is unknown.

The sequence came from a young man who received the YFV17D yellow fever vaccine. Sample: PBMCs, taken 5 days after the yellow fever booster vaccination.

The chain's CDR3 is CASSQKTGNGYGYTF. In DNA form, the CDR3 reads TGTGCCAGCAGCCAAAAAACAGGGAACGGCTATGGCTACACCTTC. V is TRBV4-2 and J is TRBJ1-2; D is perhaps TRBD1 (6 bases). Germline V gene lookup returns CDR1 LGHNA and CDR2 YNFKEQ. This CDR3 spans 15 amino acids. V lost 2 bases to trimming and J lost 4 bases, with 14 bases between them.